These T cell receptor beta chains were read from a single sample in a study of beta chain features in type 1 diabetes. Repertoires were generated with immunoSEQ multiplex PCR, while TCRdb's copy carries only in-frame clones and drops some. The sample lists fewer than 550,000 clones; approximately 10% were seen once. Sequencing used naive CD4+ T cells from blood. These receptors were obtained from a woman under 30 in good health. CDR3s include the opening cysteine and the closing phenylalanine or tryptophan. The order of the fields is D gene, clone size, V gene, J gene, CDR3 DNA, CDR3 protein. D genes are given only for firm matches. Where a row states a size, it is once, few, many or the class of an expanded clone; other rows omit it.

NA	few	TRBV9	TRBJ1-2	TGTGCCAGCAGCGTAGTGGAGCTGGGGGCAGGTGGCTACACCTTC	CASSVVELGAGGYTF
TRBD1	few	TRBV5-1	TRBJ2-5	TGCGCCAGCCAAATATATGACAGGGATAAGGAGACCCAGTACTTC	CASQIYDRDKETQYF
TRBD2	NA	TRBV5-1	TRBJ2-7	TGCGCCAGCAGCGTTAGCGGGTTCACCTACGAGCAGTACTTC	CASSVSGFTYEQYF
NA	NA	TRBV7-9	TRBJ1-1	TGTGCCAGCACCATCTATTCTGAAGCTTTCTTT	CASTIYSEAFF
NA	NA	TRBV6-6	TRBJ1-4	TGTGCCGCTGGAGGGGAAAAACTGTTTTTT	CAAGGEKLFF
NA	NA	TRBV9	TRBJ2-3	TGTGCCAGCAGCGTACCTTGGGACACGGGCACAGATACGCAGTATTTT	CASSVPWDTGTDTQYF
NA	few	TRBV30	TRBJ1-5	TGTGCCTGGTCTGACAGGTTCAATCAGCCCCAGCATTTT	CAWSDRFNQPQHF
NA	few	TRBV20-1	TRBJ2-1	TGCAGTGTCCCAGGTATCGGTGAGCAGTTCTTC	CSVPGIGEQFF
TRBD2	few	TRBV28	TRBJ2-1	TGTGCCAGCATTCAGCGGGGGGTTCTCAATGAGCAGTTCTTC	CASIQRGVLNEQFF
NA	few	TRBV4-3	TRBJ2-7	TGCGCCAGCAGCCTGGGGGTCCGGGAATACGAGCAGTACTTC	CASSLGVREYEQYF
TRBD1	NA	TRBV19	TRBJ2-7	TGTGCCAGTGCCAAGACAGGGAGCTCCTACGAGCAGTACTTC	CASAKTGSSYEQYF
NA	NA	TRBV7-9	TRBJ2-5	TGTGCCAGCAGCCCATGGGGGGAGACCCAGTACTTC	CASSPWGETQYF
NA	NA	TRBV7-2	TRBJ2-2	TGTGCCAGCACCTTGGCCAGGGACACCGGGGAGCTGTTTTTT	CASTLARDTGELFF
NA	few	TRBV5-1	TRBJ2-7	TGCGCCAGCAGCTTTGGGAGGGGGAGCTCCTACGAGCAGTACTTC	CASSFGRGSSYEQYF
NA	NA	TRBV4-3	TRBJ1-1	TGCGCCAGCAGCCAAAGGCTTGGCAGGATACCTGAAGCTTTCTTT	CASSQRLGRIPEAFF
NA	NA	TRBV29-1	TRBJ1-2	TGCAGCGTTGGCGGCCCGAGGGTCTATGGCTACACCTTC	CSVGGPRVYGYTF
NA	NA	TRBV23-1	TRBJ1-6	TGCGCCAGCAGCCTTGACCCGGCGCCGAGTTCACCCCTCCACTTT	CASSLDPAPSSPLHF
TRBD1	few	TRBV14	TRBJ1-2	TGTGCCAGCAGCCCCCGACAGGGCCTAAACTATGGCTACACCTTC	CASSPRQGLNYGYTF
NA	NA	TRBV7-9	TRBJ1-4	TGTGCCAGCAGCTTAGATCGAACAGCGAATGAAAAACTGTTTTTT	CASSLDRTANEKLFF
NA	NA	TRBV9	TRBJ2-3	TGTGCCAGCAGCATTAGGAGTAACACAGATACGCAGTATTTT	CASSIRSNTDTQYF
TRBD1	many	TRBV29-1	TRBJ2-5	TGCAGCGTTTCGCTCCGGGACAGTAAAGAGACCCAGTACTTC	CSVSLRDSKETQYF
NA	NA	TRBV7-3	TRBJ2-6	TGTGCCAGCGGGTCTGGGGCCAACGTCCTGACTTTC	CASGSGANVLTF
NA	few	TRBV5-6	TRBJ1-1	TGTGCCAGCAGCTTTAACACTGAAGCTTTCTTT	CASSFNTEAFF
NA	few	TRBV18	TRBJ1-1	TGTGCCAGCTCACCTTCAAGGGGGAGGAACACTGAAGCTTTCTTT	CASSPSRGRNTEAFF
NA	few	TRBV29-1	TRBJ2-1	TGCAGCGTTGTTCGGCCAGCGTACTACAATGAGCAGTTCTTC	CSVVRPAYYNEQFF
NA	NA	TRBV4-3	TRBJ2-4	TGCGCCAGCAGCCAAGTCTACCAGGGTGGTGCCATTCAGTACTTC	CASSQVYQGGAIQYF
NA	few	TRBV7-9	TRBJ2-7	TGTGCCAGCAGCCCATACCGCGGAGGGGATTGGAACGAGCAGTACTTC	CASSPYRGGDWNEQYF
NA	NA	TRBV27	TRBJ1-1	TGTGCCAGCAGTTTACGCGGAGTCCCCGGAAACACTGAAGCTTTCTTT	CASSLRGVPGNTEAFF
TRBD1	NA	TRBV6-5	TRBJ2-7	TGTGCCAGCAGTTACGGGGACAGGGGGCTATACGAGCAGTACTTC	CASSYGDRGLYEQYF
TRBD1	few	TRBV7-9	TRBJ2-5	TGTGCCAGCAGCTTGGGACAGGGAGTGGAGACCCAGTACTTC	CASSLGQGVETQYF
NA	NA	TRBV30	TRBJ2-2	TGTGCCTGGAGTGGCTCAGGGGATACCAGGGAGCTGTTTTTT	CAWSGSGDTRELFF
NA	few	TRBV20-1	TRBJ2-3	TGCAGTGCCAAAAGAACAGATACGCAGTATTTT	CSAKRTDTQYF
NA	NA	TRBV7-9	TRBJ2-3	TGTGCCAGCAGCTTAGCGCCCCACAGGGAGGTCACAGATACGCAGTATTTT	CASSLAPHREVTDTQYF
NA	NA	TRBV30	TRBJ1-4	TGTGCCTGGACACCTACGGCCATTAATGAAAAACTGTTTTTT	CAWTPTAINEKLFF
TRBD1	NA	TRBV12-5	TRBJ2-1	TGTGCTAGTGGTTTGAGGGACAGGGCGGGATACAATGAGCAGTTCTTC	CASGLRDRAGYNEQFF
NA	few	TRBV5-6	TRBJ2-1	TGTGCCAGCAGCAGGAGGGACGTAAACAATGAGCAGTTCTTC	CASSRRDVNNEQFF
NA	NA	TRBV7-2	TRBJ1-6	TGTGCCAGCAGCTTACTAGGGGGTAATTCACCCCTCCACTTT	CASSLLGGNSPLHF
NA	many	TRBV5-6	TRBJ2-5	TGTGCCAGCAGCCACAGGGAGCGAGAGACCCAGTACTTC	CASSHRERETQYF
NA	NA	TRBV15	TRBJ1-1	TGTGCCACCAGCAGCCTCTTGAACACTGAAGCTTTCTTT	CATSSLLNTEAFF
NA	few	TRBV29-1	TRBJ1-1	TGCAGCGGAACAGGGAACACTGAAGCTTTCTTT	CSGTGNTEAFF
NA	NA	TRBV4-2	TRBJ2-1	TGTGCCAGCAGCCAAGGAATTGGTAGCGGAGCTAACAATGAGCAGTTCTTC	CASSQGIGSGANNEQFF
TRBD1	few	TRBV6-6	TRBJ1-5	TGTGCCAGCAGCCTTCGACAGGGGCTTCAGCCCCAGCATTTT	CASSLRQGLQPQHF
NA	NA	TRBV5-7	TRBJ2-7	TGTGCCAGCAGCTTGAGGAGGACTGCATCCTACGAGCAGTACTTC	CASSLRRTASYEQYF
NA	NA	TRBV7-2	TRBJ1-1	TGTGCCAGCGGTACGTTGTTCACTGAAGCTTTCTTT	CASGTLFTEAFF
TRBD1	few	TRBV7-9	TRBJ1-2	TGTGCCAGCAGCTTAACCGGGACAGGGGATTATGGCTACACCTTC	CASSLTGTGDYGYTF
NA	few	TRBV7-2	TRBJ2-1	TGTGCCAGCAGCCACTACCGAGCGAGGAGAGACTACAATGAGCAGTTCTTC	CASSHYRARRDYNEQFF
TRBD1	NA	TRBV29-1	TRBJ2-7	TGCAGCGGGGGTGACAGGGTCCTGTCCTACGAGCAGTACTTC	CSGGDRVLSYEQYF
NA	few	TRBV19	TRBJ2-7	TGTGCCAGTAGTCACCTTCCACCCGGATCCTACGAGCAGTACTTC	CASSHLPPGSYEQYF
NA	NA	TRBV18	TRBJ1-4	TGTGCCAGCTCACCAGGTTCTGAAAAACTGTTTTTT	CASSPGSEKLFF
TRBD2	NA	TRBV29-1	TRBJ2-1	TGCAGCGTTGAAAACGCCGACGGGAGGGCCAGCAATGAGCAGTTCTTC	CSVENADGRASNEQFF
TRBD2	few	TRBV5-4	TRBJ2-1	TGTGCCAGCAGCCTGCCCAGGGCGGGAGGTCCCGGTGAGCAGTTCTTC	CASSLPRAGGPGEQFF
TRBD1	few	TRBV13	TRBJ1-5	TGTGCCAGCAGCCATGGGACAGGGCTTCAGCCCCAGCATTTT	CASSHGTGLQPQHF
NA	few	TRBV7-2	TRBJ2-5	TGTGCCAGCAGCCTCCCGGATCAAGAGACCCAGTACTTC	CASSLPDQETQYF
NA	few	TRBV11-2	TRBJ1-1	TGTGCCAGCAGCTTAGCGGGCTACAACACTGAAGCTTTCTTT	CASSLAGYNTEAFF
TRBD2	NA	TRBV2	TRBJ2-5	TGTGCCAGCAGTGAGCTGGGACTAGCGGGAGAGACCCAGTACTTC	CASSELGLAGETQYF
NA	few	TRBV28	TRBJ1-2	TGTGCCAGCAGTTTACGCGGGCCCTATTGGGTGGCCTTC	CASSLRGPYWVAF
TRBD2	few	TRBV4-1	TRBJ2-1	TGCGCCAGCCGAGGGACTAGCGGGGCATGGAATGAGCAGTTCTTC	CASRGTSGAWNEQFF
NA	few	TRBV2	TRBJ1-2	TGTGCCAGCAGTGGGCAGGGCTATGGCTACACCTTC	CASSGQGYGYTF
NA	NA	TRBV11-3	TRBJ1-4	TGTGCCAGCAGCTTGTCAGGGGATGAAAAACTGTTTTTT	CASSLSGDEKLFF
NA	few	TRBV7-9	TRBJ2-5	TGTGCCAGCAGATCACAGGGGGAGGGAGAGACCCAGTACTTC	CASRSQGEGETQYF